This passage covers 29 T cell receptor beta chains from one sample sequenced in a study of CD4 T cell repertoires in COVID-19. Repertoires were generated with immunoSEQ multiplex PCR, while TCRdb's copy carries only in-frame clones and drops some. The sample has about 22,000 clones; around 90% are singletons. Sequencing was done directly on freshly isolated, uncultured memory T cells. The sample was central memory CD4+ T cells from blood, taken before the COVID-19 pandemic. The receptors originated from a human donor who had COVID-19.

V is TRBV6-1 and J is TRBJ1-2; D remains unclear. The CDR3 extends over 13 amino acids. V was pared by 0 bases and J by 7 bases, with 9 bases between. Germline V gene sequence: CDR1 MNHNS, CDR2 SASEGT. The CDR3 is CASSEARGSGYTF. The CDR3 nucleotides are TGTGCCAGCAGTGAAGCGCGGGGTTCTGGCTACACCTTC.

This rearrangement joins TRBV6-5 to TRBJ1-2, with D perhaps TRBD1 (5 bases). CDR1 and CDR2 (germline): MNHEY, SVGAGI. The CDR3 is 14 amino acids. Trimming took 0 bases from V and 4 from J, leaving 9 bases between them. CDR3 DNA: TGTGCCAGCAGTTACTCGCAGGGATCCTATGGCTACACCTTC. Translation: CASSYSQGSYGYTF.

This chain connects TRBV5-4 to TRBJ1-2; 10 bases fit TRBD1. J gave up 7 bases and V 6 bases, and 3 bases lay outside the gene matches. Germline V lookup: CDR1 SGHNT, CDR2 YYREEE (reference sequence). The CDR3 extends over 12 amino acids. For the CDR3, the DNA is TGTGCCAGCACCCGACAGGGGGCTGGCTACACCTTC. Encoded protein: CASTRQGAGYTF.

The chain couples TRBV5-6 to TRBJ1-2; D perhaps matches TRBD1 (6 bases). Germline values: CDR1 SGHDT, CDR2 YYEEEE. This CDR3 comprises 15 residues. V was cut by 0 bases and J by 5 bases, with 14 bases left in between. DNA of the CDR3: TGTGCCAGCAGCTTGGGCGGGGGCGGAAGGTATGGCTACACCTTC. Its translation is CASSLGGGGRYGYTF.

The CDR3 nucleotides are TGTGCCAGCAAAAGGACAGGGGGAATCACCGGGGAGCTGTTTTTT. Amino acids: CASKRTGGITGELFF. The rearrangement links TRBV28 to TRBJ2-2; TRBD1 agrees at 10 bases. The CDR3 extends over 15 amino acids. V trimming: 7 bases; J trimming: 4 bases; junction bases outside the gene matches: 6. Looked up from germline, CDR1 is MDHEN and CDR2 is SYDVKM.

The chain carries TRBV11-1 and TRBJ2-6; 9 bases match TRBD1. V was pared by 2 bases and J by 1 base, with 3 bases of the junction left unmatched. The germline V gene has CDR1 SGHAT and CDR2 FQDESV (reference sequence). The CDR3 is 17 amino acids. CDR3 sequence: CASSLTGGVSGANVLTF. The CDR3 region has the DNA TGTGCCAGCAGCTTAACAGGGGGCGTGTCTGGGGCCAACGTCCTGACTTTC.

This clone was counted once. V is TRBV4-1 and J is TRBJ2-7; TRBD2 is a possible D gene (5 bases). There are 12 residues in the CDR3. V lost 4 bases to trimming and J lost 4 bases, with 8 bases between them. CDR1 and CDR2 from the germline V gene are MGHRA and YSYEKL. This CDR3 is CASSPGGYEQYF. CDR3 DNA: TGCGCCAGCAGCCCCGGCGGGTACGAGCAGTACTTC.

The chain combines TRBV6-5 with TRBJ2-3; D may be TRBD2 (5 bases). CDR1 is MNHEY and CDR2 is SVGAGI in the germline V gene. This CDR3 has 14 residues. V was shortened by 5 bases and J by 3 bases, with 12 bases between the two germline ends. CDR3 sequence (DNA): TGTGCCAGCAGTCAGAGGGCCCCGACAGATACGCAGTATTTT. This sequence encodes CASSQRAPTDTQYF.

The V and J genes are TRBV6-1 and TRBJ2-3; D is ambiguous. V lost 2 bases to trimming and J lost 6 bases, with 9 bases between them. Germline V gives CDR1 MNHNS, CDR2 SASEGT. The CDR3 has 13 amino acids. The CDR3 DNA sequence: TGTGCCAGCAGTGAAATCAGATGGGATACGCAGTATTTT. As protein: CASSEIRWDTQYF.

The chain uses TRBV7-9 and TRBJ2-6; D unresolved. CDR3 length equals 17 residues. The V gene lost 5 bases and the J gene lost 0 bases, with 14 bases spanning the gap. Germline values: CDR1 SEHNR, CDR2 FQNEAQ (reference sequence). CDR3: CASSPLPGRSGANVLTF. In DNA form, the CDR3 reads TGTGCCAGCAGCCCCCTACCGGGTCGCTCTGGGGCCAACGTCCTGACTTTC. Full variable domain (outside the CDR3, taken from reference TRBV7-9 and TRBJ2-6): DTGVSQNPRHKITKRGQNVTFRCDPISEHNRLYWYRQTLGQGPEFLTYFQNEAQLEKSRLLSDRFSAERPKGSFSTLEIQRTEQGDSAMYLCASSPLPGRSGANVLTFGAGSRLTVL.

The chain links TRBV7-9 to TRBJ2-1; the match to TRBD2 covers 8 bases. The CDR3 length is 16 residues. The ends lost 5 bases at V and 2 bases at J; junction bases unmatched: 8. Germline V lookup: CDR1 SEHNR, CDR2 FQNEAQ (reference sequence). The CDR3 loop is CASSPRLARTYNEQFF. CDR3 in DNA: TGTGCCAGCAGCCCCCGACTAGCGCGTACCTACAATGAGCAGTTCTTC. The full variable domain, with the rest looked up from reference TRBV7-9 and TRBJ2-1, is DTGVSQNPRHKITKRGQNVTFRCDPISEHNRLYWYRQTLGQGPEFLTYFQNEAQLEKSRLLSDRFSAERPKGSFSTLEIQRTEQGDSAMYLCASSPRLARTYNEQFFGPGTRLTVL.

The gene calls are TRBV28 and TRBJ1-2; no firm D call. The length of the CDR3 is 12 residues. Deletions cut 5 bases from V and 5 bases from J, with 9 bases between. The germline V gene has CDR1 MDHEN and CDR2 SYDVKM. The CDR3 reads CASSPSKYGYTF. The CDR3, as DNA: TGTGCCAGCAGTCCGAGTAAATATGGCTACACCTTC.

The J gene is TRBJ1-1, the V gene TRBV25-1; D ambiguous. The CDR3 totals 13 residues. The V gene lost 4 bases and the J gene lost 6 bases, with 12 bases spanning the gap. In germline, CDR1 is MGHDK, CDR2 SYGVNS. The CDR3 sequence: CASSARRVAEAFF. The CDR3 DNA reads TGTGCCAGCAGTGCCCGGCGGGTAGCTGAAGCTTTCTTT.

This chain links TRBV28 with TRBJ1-4; D is unclear. Germline CDR1 MDHEN, CDR2 SYDVKM. CDR3 length equals 15 residues. Trimming left V 0 bases short and J 2 bases short, with 7 bases between. CDR3 residues: CASSLWGATNEKLFF. The CDR3 DNA sequence: TGTGCCAGCAGTTTATGGGGCGCGACTAATGAAAAACTGTTTTTT.

This chain links TRBV7-6 with TRBJ2-3; the match to TRBD2 covers 16 bases. Looked up from germline, CDR1 is SGHVS and CDR2 is FNYEAQ. CDR3 length: 20 amino acids. J gave up 0 bases and V 6 bases, and 12 bases lay outside the gene matches. The CDR3 DNA reads TGTGCCAGCAGGGGGACTAGCGGGGGGGCCGCACTTGCTAGCACAGATACGCAGTATTTT. Its protein product is CASRGTSGGAALASTDTQYF. Using reference TRBV7-6 and TRBJ2-3 for the parts outside the CDR3, the full variable domain is GAGVSQSPRYKVTKRGQDVALRCDPISGHVSLYWYRQALGQGPEFLTYFNYEAQQDKSGLPNDRFSAERPEGSISTLTIQRTEQRDSAMYRCASRGTSGGAALASTDTQYFGPGTRLTVL.

The genes are TRBV28 and TRBJ1-1, with D unresolved. The CDR3 has 11 amino acids. Trimming took 7 bases from V and 11 from J, leaving 14 bases between them. Germline values: CDR1 MDHEN, CDR2 SYDVKM. The CDR3 sequence is CASTRSRGAFF. The CDR3 nucleotides read TGTGCCAGCACCCGATCCCGCGGGGCTTTCTTT.

The chain is built from TRBV7-8 and TRBJ2-7; 9 bases agree with TRBD1. Looked up from germline, CDR1 is SGHVS and CDR2 is FQNEAQ. The CDR3 runs 14 residues. Germline trimming cut 1 base from V and 2 bases from J; bases unmatched to any gene: 0. CDR3 nucleotide sequence: TGTGCCAGCAGCTTAGGACAGGGGGCCTACGAGCAGTACTTC. This encodes CASSLGQGAYEQYF.

This chain joins TRBV7-2 and TRBJ2-7; D gene ambiguous. V dropped 6 bases and J dropped 0 bases, with 12 bases sitting between them. CDR1 is SGHTA, CDR2 FQGNSA, per germline. CDR3 length: 14 amino acids. The CDR3 region has the DNA TGTGCCAGCAGTCAACAGTTAAGCTCCTACGAGCAGTACTTC. Residues: CASSQQLSSYEQYF.

The chain uses TRBV11-2 and TRBJ2-1, with 8 bases aligning to TRBD2. Trimming took 4 bases from V and 7 from J; bases not matched to a gene: 6. The CDR3 sequence is 14 residues long. Looked up from germline, CDR1 is SGHAT and CDR2 is FQNNGV. The CDR3 protein is CASSWSERGNEQFF. The CDR3 region has the DNA TGTGCCAGCAGCTGGTCTGAGCGGGGGAATGAGCAGTTCTTC.

This clone was picked up one time. The chain employs TRBV7-8 and TRBJ2-7; 7 bases agree with TRBD1. After removal of 3 bases from V and 0 bases from J, the junction contained 8 bases not matched to a gene. CDR3 size: 16 residues. Looked up from germline, CDR1 is SGHVS and CDR2 is FQNEAQ. CDR3 region: CASSFPGQMSSYEQYF. CDR3 coding DNA: TGTGCCAGCAGCTTCCCGGGACAGATGAGCTCCTACGAGCAGTACTTC.

The V call is TRBV4-2, the J call TRBJ2-3; 7 bases map to TRBD2. CDR1 LGHNA and CDR2 YNFKEQ come from the germline V gene. The CDR3 runs to 15 residues. V gave up 2 bases and J gave up 2 bases; unmatched junction bases: 4. The CDR3 sequence is CASSQLAGVTDTQYF. The CDR3 DNA sequence: TGTGCCAGCAGCCAACTCGCGGGAGTCACAGATACGCAGTATTTT.

The chain combines TRBV18 with TRBJ2-7, with D possibly being TRBD2 (6 bases). CDR3 size: 14 residues. V was shortened by 0 bases and J by 4 bases, with 10 bases between the two germline ends. CDR1 and CDR2 (germline): KGHSH, LQKENI. The CDR3 bases are TGTGCCAGCTCACCACCGTCAGGGAGGTACGAGCAGTACTTC. Amino acid sequence: CASSPPSGRYEQYF.

This rearrangement joins TRBV21-1 to TRBJ2-7; whether TRBD2, the table's D call, matches the DNA was not checked. TRBV21-1 is reported as a pseudogene. The CDR3 consists of 15 residues. CDR3 in amino acids: CASSLRAGSYTEQYF. In nucleotides, the CDR3 is TGTGCCAGCAGCTTGCGAGCGGGATCTTATACGGAGCAGTACTTC.

Remarks on this clone: The same CDR3 arises from other DNA sequences in this sample as well. The chain combines TRBV5-6 with TRBJ1-6; D gene unclear. Trimming left V 1 base short and J 0 bases short, with 8 bases between. The CDR3 contains 16 residues. Germline CDR1 is SGHDT and CDR2 is YYEEEE. CDR3 coding DNA: TGTGCCAGCAGCTTGACGAAGAGCTCCTATAATTCACCCCTCCACTTT. Its translation is CASSLTKSSYNSPLHF.

The chain employs TRBV6-1 and TRBJ2-2; the match to TRBD1 covers 8 bases. Germline V gene sequence: CDR1 MNHNS, CDR2 SASEGT. Germline trimming cut 8 bases from V and 1 base from J; bases unmatched to any gene: 6. The CDR3 runs to 15 residues. The DNA of the CDR3 is TGTGCCAGCCTCTCCGGGACAGGGAACACCGGGGAGCTGTTTTTT. Its protein is CASLSGTGNTGELFF.

This rearrangement joins TRBV7-8 to TRBJ2-5, with a weak D call TRBD2 (5 bases). This CDR3 region has 14 residues. Germline V gene lookup returns CDR1 SGHVS and CDR2 FQNEAQ. V was shortened by 5 bases and J by 5 bases, with 15 bases between the two germline ends. CDR3 protein: CASSQRGLSETQYF. The CDR3 DNA reads as TGTGCCAGCAGCCAGAGAGGGTTGTCGGAGACCCAGTACTTC.

The chain joins TRBV5-1 to TRBJ1-6, with a weak D call TRBD1 (6 bases). Germline V gene lookup returns CDR1 SGHRS and CDR2 YFSETQ. V lost 0 bases to trimming and J lost 13 bases, with 17 bases between them. The CDR3 has 15 residues. CDR3 DNA sequence: TGCGCCAGCAGCTTGGGCTTAAACAGGGAGAGCCCCCTCCACTTT. This translates into CASSLGLNRESPLHF.

The chain uses TRBV29-1 and TRBJ1-2, with 9 bases aligning to TRBD1. The V gene end was trimmed by 4 bases and the J gene end by 1 base; junction bases not matched to a gene: 1. Germline V lookup: CDR1 SQVTM, CDR2 ANQGSEA. The CDR3 contains 13 residues. The CDR3 sequence is CSVGTGDNYGYTF. The CDR3 DNA reads TGCAGCGTTGGGACAGGGGATAACTATGGCTACACCTTC.

The rearrangement links TRBV19 to TRBJ1-1; D gene ambiguous. This CDR3 region has 13 residues. Between the trimmed V and J ends, which lost 5 bases and 1 base, there was a span of 8 bases. Germline V gives CDR1 LNHDA, CDR2 SQIVND (reference sequence). The CDR3 sequence is CASSATANTEAFF. CDR3 DNA sequence: TGTGCCAGTAGTGCCACAGCGAACACTGAAGCTTTCTTT.